This T cell receptor beta chain stems from a study of post-analysis software for immune sequencing data. Unique molecular identifiers were carried by the TCR beta cDNA libraries. T cells numbering about 0.85 to 10 million yielded some 500,000 cDNA molecules. TCRdb used MiXCR to reprocess the PCR reads, holding one entry per CDR3 protein. The data hold roughly 600,000 distinct CDR3 sequences, with around 44% observed a single time. Whole-study findings and limits: Comparison of patients with controls showed a handful of TRBV segments more frequent in patients, TRBV5-6, TRBV5-1 and TRBV20-1 among them.

Germline CDR1 DFQATT, CDR2 SNEGSKA (reference sequence). This CDR3 is built from 16 residues. Trimming pared 0 bases from V and 0 bases from J, leaving 9 bases between. This clonotype was counted a few times. The antigen is undetermined. The specimen was blood. This TCR came from a girl under 18 with multiple sclerosis. The chain uses TRBV20-1 and TRBJ1-6; a weak D match, TRBD1 (5 bases). CDR3 in DNA: TGCAGTGCTAGAGAGGGGGAGAGCTCCTATAATTCACCCCTCCACTTT. It translates to CSAREGESSYNSPLHF.